The rows below give T cell receptor beta chains drawn from one sample of a study of TIL therapy for anti-PD-1-resistant metastatic lung cancer. Method: immunoSEQ multiplex PCR; TCRdb's copy keeps in-frame clones and lacks some. The data contain roughly 92,000 clones, 55% to 75% of them seen just once; the ten biggest clones take up approximately 10%. Sequencing used tumor tissue, obtained at baseline. The receptors shown here come from a person aged 30 to 80 with non-small cell lung cancer. CDR3s include the opening cysteine and the closing phenylalanine or tryptophan. The D gene is left open where the match is weak. Part of the rows lack a size; the others show once, few, many or a class for expanded clones.

D	length	V	J	size	DNA	CDR3
-	15	TRBV11-2	TRBJ1-6	-	TGTGCCAGCAGCTTTTTAGAACTGCATAATTCACCCCTCCACTTT	CASSFLELHNSPLHF
TRBD1	14	TRBV5-1	TRBJ2-5	-	TGCGCCAGCAGCTTTACAGGGGGCGGGGAGACCCAGTACTTC	CASSFTGGGETQYF
TRBD2	13	TRBV12-3/TRBV12-4	TRBJ2-3	-	TGTGCCAGCATCCCTCGGTCGGGGGGTGCGCAGTATTTT	CASIPRSGGAQYF
TRBD1	15	TRBV2	TRBJ2-7	-	TGTGCCAGCAGTGGGACAGGGGAGAGCTCCTACGAGCAGTACTTC	CASSGTGESSYEQYF
TRBD1	16	TRBV7-3	TRBJ1-6	-	TGTGCCAGCAGCCTCCACGGACAGGGAAATAATTCACCCCTCCACTTT	CASSLHGQGNNSPLHF
-	16	TRBV7-2	TRBJ2-7	few	TGTGCCAGCAGCTTAGCGTCAGGTCGGGCTCCGGGGGAGCAGTACTTC	CASSLASGRAPGEQYF
-	12	TRBV28	TRBJ2-1	-	TGTGCCAGCACTAGCTCGATCAATGAGCAGTTCTTC	CASTSSINEQFF
-	14	TRBV11-3	TRBJ2-2	many	TGTGCCAGCAGCCTAAGCTCGGGGGCCGGGGAGCTGTTTTTT	CASSLSSGAGELFF
-	14	TRBV6-5	TRBJ2-1	-	TGTGCCAGCAGGACAGATAGCTCCTACAATGAGCAGTTCTTC	CASRTDSSYNEQFF
TRBD2	17	TRBV7-2	TRBJ2-2	-	TGTGCCAGCAGCTTCACCGGGACTAGCGGTCCCGCCGGGGAGCTGTTTTTT	CASSFTGTSGPAGELFF
TRBD2	12	TRBV29-1	TRBJ2-5	once	TGCAGCGGGGGGGGAGCGCCCGGGGCCCAGTACTTC	CSGGGAPGAQYF
TRBD2	16	TRBV14	TRBJ2-5	medium-sized	TGTGCCAGCAGTCAATGGACTAGCGGGCGCCAAGAGACCCAGTACTTC	CASSQWTSGRQETQYF
-	15	TRBV9	TRBJ1-4	-	TGTGCCAGCAGCTTAAGGACAGCAACTAATGAAAAACTGTTTTTT	CASSLRTATNEKLFF
-	16	TRBV4-1	TRBJ2-1	-	TGCGCCAGCAGCCAGGGGCTGGGGGGTTCCTACAATGAGCAGTTCTTC	CASSQGLGGSYNEQFF
-	15	TRBV15	TRBJ2-3	-	TGTGCCACCAGAACAGGAGGAAAACTCACAGATACGCAGTATTTT	CATRTGGKLTDTQYF
TRBD1	14	TRBV7-2	TRBJ2-5	once	TGTGCCAGCAGTCCGGGACAGAGGCAAGAGACCCAGTACTTC	CASSPGQRQETQYF
TRBD1	12	TRBV7-2	TRBJ2-7	-	TGTGCCAGCAGCCAGGGGGCATACGAGCAGTACTTC	CASSQGAYEQYF
TRBD1	13	TRBV30	TRBJ1-1	few	TGTGCCTGGAGGGACAGGGGATACACTGAAGCTTTCTTT	CAWRDRGYTEAFF
-	14	TRBV10-3	TRBJ2-1	-	TGTGCCATCAGTGTAGGGGGATCCTACAATGAGCAGTTCTTC	CAISVGGSYNEQFF
TRBD1	15	TRBV5-1	TRBJ2-7	few	TGCGCCAGCAGCTTGGGGACAGGGCAAACCTACGAGCAGTACTTC	CASSLGTGQTYEQYF
-	16	TRBV9	TRBJ2-6	-	TGTGCCAGCAGCGTAGGACAACGCTCTGGGGCCAACGTCCTGACTTTC	CASSVGQRSGANVLTF
-	13	TRBV29-1	TRBJ2-7	-	TGCAGCGTTGAGTGGGCCGACTCCTACGAGCAGTACTTC	CSVEWADSYEQYF
-	14	TRBV18	TRBJ2-5	-	TGTGCCAGCTCACCGAACCACCGTGGGGAGACCCAGTACTTC	CASSPNHRGETQYF
-	13	TRBV27	TRBJ1-6	many	TGTGCCAGCAGGATGAGTTATAATTCACCCCTCCACTTT	CASRMSYNSPLHF
-	14	TRBV2	TRBJ2-7	-	TGTGCCAGCACCCGGTGGGGGAACTCCTACGAGCAGTACTTC	CASTRWGNSYEQYF
-	13	TRBV13	TRBJ2-1	-	TGTGCCAGCAGCTTAGGCCACCTCAAGGTACCGTTCTTC	CASSLGHLKVPFF
-	14	TRBV7-9	TRBJ1-1	few	TGTGCCAGCAGTCGTCAGGGAGAAGGGACTGAAGCTTTCTTT	CASSRQGEGTEAFF
-	14	TRBV4-3	TRBJ2-3	once	TGCGCCAGCAGCCAGACACCAGGGAGAGATACGCAGTATTTT	CASSQTPGRDTQYF
TRBD2	15	TRBV6-2/TRBV6-3	TRBJ2-2	-	TGTGCCAGCAGTCAACTAGCGGGAGGCGCCGGGGAGCTGTTTTTT	CASSQLAGGAGELFF
TRBD1	12	TRBV6-5	TRBJ1-2	many	TGTGCCAGCTGGGTACAGGGGGGCGGCTACACCTTC	CASWVQGGGYTF
-	15	TRBV24-1	TRBJ1-5	-	TGTGCCACCAGTGGCCAGGGCTCACTCAATCAGCCCCAGCATTTT	CATSGQGSLNQPQHF
-	19	TRBV6-2/TRBV6-3	TRBJ1-2	-	TGTGCCAGCAGTTACCTATCCGGGGGGGCCAACGAGCGGGACTATGGCTACACCTTC	CASSYLSGGANERDYGYTF
-	15	TRBV21-1	TRBJ1-4	-	TGTGCCAGCAGCAAGGATCAGGGGGTTAATGAAAAACTGTTTTTT	CASSKDQGVNEKLFF
TRBD1	15	TRBV7-6	TRBJ1-2	-	TGTGCCAGCAGCCCTGGGACAGGGTCTAACTATGGCTACACCTTC	CASSPGTGSNYGYTF
-	15	TRBV19	TRBJ1-5	-	TGTGCCAGTAGCGCCAGGACATATAGCAATCAGCCCCAGCATTTT	CASSARTYSNQPQHF
-	12	TRBV24-1	TRBJ2-2	-	TGTGCCACCAGTCTACGGACCGGGGAGCTGTTTTTT	CATSLRTGELFF
-	13	TRBV14	TRBJ2-2	few	TGTGCCAGCAGCTCACGTGTCGGCGGGGAGCTGTTTTTT	CASSSRVGGELFF
TRBD1	12	TRBV28	TRBJ1-5	-	TGTGCCACCCTACAGGGGCGGCAGCCCCAGCATTTT	CATLQGRQPQHF
-	15	TRBV2	TRBJ2-7	-	TGTGCCAGCAGTGAAGCCAGGCAGCAATTGCGCGAGCAGTACTTC	CASSEARQQLREQYF
-	16	TRBV9	TRBJ1-3	-	TGTGCCAGCAGCAGGAGAAACGGGGACTCTGGAAACACCATATATTTT	CASSRRNGDSGNTIYF
-	13	TRBV5-6	TRBJ2-5	few	TGTGCCAGCAGCTTAGTGAGTTCTGAGACCCAGTACTTC	CASSLVSSETQYF
-	14	TRBV7-9	TRBJ1-6	-	TGTGCCAGCAGCTTAGCGCTGAGCAATTCACCCCTCCACTTT	CASSLALSNSPLHF
-	12	TRBV24-1	TRBJ1-2	few	TGTGCCACCAGTGCATTCAGGGACGGCTACACCTTC	CATSAFRDGYTF
-	15	TRBV6-5	TRBJ2-7	-	TGTGCCAGCAGTTACTCGGGGGGGGCAGGGTACGAGCAGTACTTC	CASSYSGGAGYEQYF
-	14	TRBV5-5	TRBJ2-7	-	TGTGCCAGCAGCTTGGGCTCGAGCTCCTACGAGCAGTACTTC	CASSLGSSSYEQYF
TRBD1	15	TRBV6-2/TRBV6-3	TRBJ1-1	-	TGTGCCAGCAGTTACTCGGGACAGAGGAACACTGAAGCTTTCTTT	CASSYSGQRNTEAFF
TRBD1	13	TRBV9	TRBJ2-3	few	TGTGCCAGCAGCCCAGGGGGCCGAGATACGCAGTATTTT	CASSPGGRDTQYF
-	13	TRBV7-3	TRBJ2-2	few	TGTGCCAGCAGCTTATGGGGTGACGGGGAGCTGTTTTTT	CASSLWGDGELFF
TRBD1	15	TRBV6-1	TRBJ2-1	-	TGTGCCAGCAGTGAACAGGGGGCAAAGGACAATGAGCAGTTCTTC	CASSEQGAKDNEQFF
-	13	TRBV7-9	TRBJ2-1	-	TGTGCCAGCAGCGGGAGCTCCTACAATGAGCAGTTCTTC	CASSGSSYNEQFF
-	15	TRBV4-3	TRBJ2-7	-	TGCGCCAGCAGCCAAGATAGAAGGCCAGGCTACGAGCAGTACTTC	CASSQDRRPGYEQYF
-	14	TRBV9	TRBJ2-1	-	TGTGCCAGCAGCGCATTCATGACAGGCAATGAGCAGTTCTTC	CASSAFMTGNEQFF
-	14	TRBV4-2	TRBJ1-5	-	TGTGCCAGCAGCCTCCAGGGAAGCAATCAGCCCCAGCATTTT	CASSLQGSNQPQHF
-	16	TRBV24-1	TRBJ2-2	-	TGTGCCACCAGTGAGGCTCCCGGGGGGCTGGTCGGGGAGCTGTTTTTT	CATSEAPGGLVGELFF
-	12	TRBV28	TRBJ1-6	-	TGTGCCAGCTCCTTCTCAAATTCACCCCTCCACTTT	CASSFSNSPLHF
-	18	TRBV7-2	TRBJ1-5	-	TGTGCCAGCAGCTTCGGGGGGGGGATGGTGGGGGGGGAACAGCCCCAGCATTTT	CASSFGGGMVGGEQPQHF
-	16	TRBV9	TRBJ2-3	many	TGTGCCAGCAGCCCTAATTTCCTGGCGGGTACAGATACGCAGTATTTT	CASSPNFLAGTDTQYF